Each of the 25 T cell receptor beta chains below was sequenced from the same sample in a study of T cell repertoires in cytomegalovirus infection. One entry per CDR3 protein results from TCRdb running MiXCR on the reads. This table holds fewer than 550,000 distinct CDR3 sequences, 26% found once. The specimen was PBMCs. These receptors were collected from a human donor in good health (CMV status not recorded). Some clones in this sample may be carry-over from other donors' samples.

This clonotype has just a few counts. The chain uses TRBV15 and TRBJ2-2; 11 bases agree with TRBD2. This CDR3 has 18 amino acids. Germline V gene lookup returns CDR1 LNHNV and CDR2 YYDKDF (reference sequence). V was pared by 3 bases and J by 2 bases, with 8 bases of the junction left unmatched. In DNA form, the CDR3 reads TGTGCCACCAGCAGCAAGACTAGCGGGAACCCCAACACCGGGGAGCTGTTTTTT. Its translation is CATSSKTSGNPNTGELFF.

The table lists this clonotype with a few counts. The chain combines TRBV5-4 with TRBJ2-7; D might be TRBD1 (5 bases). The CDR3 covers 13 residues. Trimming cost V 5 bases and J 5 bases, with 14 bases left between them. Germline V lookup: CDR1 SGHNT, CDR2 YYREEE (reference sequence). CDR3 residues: CASRAQGSDEQYV. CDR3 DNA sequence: TGTGCCAGCAGGGCTCAGGGTTCGGACGAGCAGTACGTC.

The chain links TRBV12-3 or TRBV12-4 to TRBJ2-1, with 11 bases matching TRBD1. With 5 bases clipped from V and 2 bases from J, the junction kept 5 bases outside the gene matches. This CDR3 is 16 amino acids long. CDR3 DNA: TGTGCCAGCAGTAGGACAGGGGGCAGCGCCTACAATGAGCAGTTCTTC. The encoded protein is CASSRTGGSAYNEQFF.

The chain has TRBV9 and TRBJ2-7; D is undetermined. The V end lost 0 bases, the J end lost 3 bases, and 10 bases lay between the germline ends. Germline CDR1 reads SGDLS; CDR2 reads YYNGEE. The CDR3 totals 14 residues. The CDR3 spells CASSVGVDFYEQYV. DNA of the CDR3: TGTGCCAGCAGCGTAGGAGTAGATTTCTACGAGCAGTACGTC.

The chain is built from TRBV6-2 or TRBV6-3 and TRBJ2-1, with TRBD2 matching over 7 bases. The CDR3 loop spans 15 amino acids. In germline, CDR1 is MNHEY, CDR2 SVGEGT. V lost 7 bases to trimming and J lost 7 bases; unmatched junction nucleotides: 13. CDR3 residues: CASTLGGGPMNEQFF. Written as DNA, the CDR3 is TGTGCCAGCACCCTGGGGGGAGGGCCGATGAATGAGCAGTTCTTC.

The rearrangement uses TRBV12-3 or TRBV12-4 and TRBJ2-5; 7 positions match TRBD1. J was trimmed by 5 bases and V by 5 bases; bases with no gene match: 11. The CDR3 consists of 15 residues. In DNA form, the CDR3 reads TGTGCCAGCAGTCGACGGGACAGTCAAGGGGAGACCCAGTACTTC. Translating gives CASSRRDSQGETQYF.

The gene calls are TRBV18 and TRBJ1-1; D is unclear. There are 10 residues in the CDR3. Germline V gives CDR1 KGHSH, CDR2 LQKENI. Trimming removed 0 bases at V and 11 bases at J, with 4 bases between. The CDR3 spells CASSPPGAFF. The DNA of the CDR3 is TGTGCCAGCTCACCACCCGGTGCTTTCTTT.

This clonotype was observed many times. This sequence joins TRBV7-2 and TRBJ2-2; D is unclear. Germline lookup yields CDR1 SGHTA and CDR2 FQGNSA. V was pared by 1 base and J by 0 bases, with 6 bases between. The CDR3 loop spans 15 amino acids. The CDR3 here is CASSLGVSNTGELFF. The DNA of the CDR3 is TGTGCCAGCAGCTTAGGGGTATCGAACACCGGGGAGCTGTTTTTT.

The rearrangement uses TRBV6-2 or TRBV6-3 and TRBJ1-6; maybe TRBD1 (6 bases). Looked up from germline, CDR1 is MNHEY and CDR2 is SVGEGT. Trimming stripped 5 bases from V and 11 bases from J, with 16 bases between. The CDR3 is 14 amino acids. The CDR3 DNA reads TGTGCCAGCAGTACAACAATCGGGGGCACACCCCTCCACTTT. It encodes CASSTTIGGTPLHF.

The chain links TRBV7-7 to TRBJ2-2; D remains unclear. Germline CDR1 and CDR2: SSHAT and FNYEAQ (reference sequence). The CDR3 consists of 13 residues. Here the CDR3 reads CASSRSPIGELFF. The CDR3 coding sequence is TGTGCTAGCTCACGAAGCCCTATCGGGGAGCTGTTTTTT.

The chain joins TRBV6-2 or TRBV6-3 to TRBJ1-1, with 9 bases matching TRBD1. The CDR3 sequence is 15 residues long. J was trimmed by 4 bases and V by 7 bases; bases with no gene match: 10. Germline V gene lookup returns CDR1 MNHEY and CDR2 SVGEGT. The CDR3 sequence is CASTLGQGRITEAFF. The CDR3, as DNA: TGTGCCAGCACCCTGGGACAGGGAAGAATCACTGAAGCTTTCTTT.

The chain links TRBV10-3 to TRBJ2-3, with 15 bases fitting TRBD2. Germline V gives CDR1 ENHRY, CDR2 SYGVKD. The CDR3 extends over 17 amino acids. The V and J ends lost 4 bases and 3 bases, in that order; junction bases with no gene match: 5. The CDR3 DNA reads TGTGCCATCAGTGGGACTAGCGGGAGGGCCAGGACAGATACGCAGTATTTT. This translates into CAISGTSGRARTDTQYF.

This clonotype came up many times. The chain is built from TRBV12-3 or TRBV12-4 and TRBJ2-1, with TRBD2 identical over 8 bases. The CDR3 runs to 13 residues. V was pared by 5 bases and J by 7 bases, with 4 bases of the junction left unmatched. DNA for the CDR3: TGTGCCAGCAGTGGGGGACTAGGTAATGAGCAGTTCTTC. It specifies CASSGGLGNEQFF.

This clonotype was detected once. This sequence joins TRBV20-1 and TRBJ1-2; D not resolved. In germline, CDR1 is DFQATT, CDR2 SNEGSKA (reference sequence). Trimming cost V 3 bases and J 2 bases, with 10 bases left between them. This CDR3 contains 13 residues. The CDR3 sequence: CSASDTRNYGYTF. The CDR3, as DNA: TGCAGTGCTAGTGACACAAGGAACTATGGCTACACCTTC.

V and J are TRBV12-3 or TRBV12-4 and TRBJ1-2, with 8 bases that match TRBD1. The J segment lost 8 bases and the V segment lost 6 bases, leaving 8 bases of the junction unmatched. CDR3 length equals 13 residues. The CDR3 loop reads CASRQDRVIGYTF. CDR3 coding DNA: TGTGCCAGCAGGCAGGACAGGGTGATAGGCTACACCTTC.

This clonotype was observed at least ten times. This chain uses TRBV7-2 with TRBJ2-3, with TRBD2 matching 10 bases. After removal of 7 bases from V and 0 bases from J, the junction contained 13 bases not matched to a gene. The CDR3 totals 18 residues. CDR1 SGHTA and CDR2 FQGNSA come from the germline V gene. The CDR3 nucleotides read TGTGCCAGCACCCCCCGGGCTAGCGGGAGTATAAGCACAGATACGCAGTATTTT. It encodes CASTPRASGSISTDTQYF.

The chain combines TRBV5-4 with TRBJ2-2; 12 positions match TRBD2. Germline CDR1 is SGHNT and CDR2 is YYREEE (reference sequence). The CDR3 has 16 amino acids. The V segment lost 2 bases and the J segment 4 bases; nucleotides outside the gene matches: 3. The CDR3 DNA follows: TGTGCCAGCAGCTTCGGACTAGCGGGGCTCACCGGGGAGCTGTTTTTT. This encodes CASSFGLAGLTGELFF.

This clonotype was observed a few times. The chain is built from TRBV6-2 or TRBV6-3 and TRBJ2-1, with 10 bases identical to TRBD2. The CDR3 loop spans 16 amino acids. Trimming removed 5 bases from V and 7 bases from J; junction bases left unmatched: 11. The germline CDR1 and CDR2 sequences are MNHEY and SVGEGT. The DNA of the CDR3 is TGTGCCAGCAGTCATAAAACGGGACTAGCGCTAAATGAGCAGTTCTTC. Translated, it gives CASSHKTGLALNEQFF.

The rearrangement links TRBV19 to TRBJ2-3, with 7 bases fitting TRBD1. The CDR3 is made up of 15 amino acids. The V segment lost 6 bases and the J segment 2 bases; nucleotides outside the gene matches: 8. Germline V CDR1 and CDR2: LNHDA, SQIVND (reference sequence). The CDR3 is CASRKPGQITDTQYF. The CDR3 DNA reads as TGTGCCAGTAGAAAGCCGGGACAGATCACAGATACGCAGTATTTT.

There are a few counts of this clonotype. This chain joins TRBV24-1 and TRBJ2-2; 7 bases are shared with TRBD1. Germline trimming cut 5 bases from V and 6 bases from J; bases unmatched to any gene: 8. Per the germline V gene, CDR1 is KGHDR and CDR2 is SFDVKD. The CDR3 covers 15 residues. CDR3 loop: CATSGVQGDPGELFF. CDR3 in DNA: TGTGCCACCAGTGGGGTGCAGGGGGATCCCGGGGAGCTGTTTTTT.

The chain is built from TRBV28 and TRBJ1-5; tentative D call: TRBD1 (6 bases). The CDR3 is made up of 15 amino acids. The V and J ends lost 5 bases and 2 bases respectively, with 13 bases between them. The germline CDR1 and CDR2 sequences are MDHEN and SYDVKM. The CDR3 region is CASSTYRDGNQPQHF. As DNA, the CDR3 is TGTGCCAGCAGTACATACAGGGATGGCAATCAGCCCCAGCATTTT.

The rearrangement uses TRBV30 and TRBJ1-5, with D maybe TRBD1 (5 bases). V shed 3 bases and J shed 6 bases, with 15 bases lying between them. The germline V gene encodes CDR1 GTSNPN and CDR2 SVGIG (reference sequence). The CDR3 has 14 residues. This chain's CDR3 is CAWSRGTLGQPQHF. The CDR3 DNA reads TGTGCCTGGAGCAGAGGGACCCTCGGTCAGCCCCAGCATTTT. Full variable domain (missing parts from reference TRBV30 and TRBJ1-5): SQTIHQWPATLVQPVGSPLSLECTVEGTSNPNLYWYRQAAGRGLQLLFYSVGIGQISSEVPQNLSASRPQDRQFILSSKKLLLSDSGFYLCAWSRGTLGQPQHFGDGTRLSIL.

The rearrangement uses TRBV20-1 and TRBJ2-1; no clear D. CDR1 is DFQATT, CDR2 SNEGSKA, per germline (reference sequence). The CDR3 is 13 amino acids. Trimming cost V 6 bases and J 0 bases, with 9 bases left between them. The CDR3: CSATPASYNEQFF. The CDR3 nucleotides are TGCAGTGCCACCCCGGCCTCCTACAATGAGCAGTTCTTC.

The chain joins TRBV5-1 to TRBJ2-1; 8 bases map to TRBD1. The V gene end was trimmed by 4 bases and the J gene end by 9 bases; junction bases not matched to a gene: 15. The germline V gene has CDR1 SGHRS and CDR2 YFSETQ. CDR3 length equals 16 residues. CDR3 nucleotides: TGCGCCAGCAGCCGACGTCCCGGGACAGGCGAGGGTGAGCAGTTCTTC. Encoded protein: CASSRRPGTGEGEQFF.

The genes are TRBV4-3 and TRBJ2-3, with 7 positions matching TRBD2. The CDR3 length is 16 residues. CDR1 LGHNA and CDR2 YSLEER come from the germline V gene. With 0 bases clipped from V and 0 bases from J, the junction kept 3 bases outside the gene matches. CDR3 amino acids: CASSQELAASTDTQYF. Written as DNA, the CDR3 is TGCGCCAGCAGCCAAGAGCTAGCGGCCAGCACAGATACGCAGTATTTT.